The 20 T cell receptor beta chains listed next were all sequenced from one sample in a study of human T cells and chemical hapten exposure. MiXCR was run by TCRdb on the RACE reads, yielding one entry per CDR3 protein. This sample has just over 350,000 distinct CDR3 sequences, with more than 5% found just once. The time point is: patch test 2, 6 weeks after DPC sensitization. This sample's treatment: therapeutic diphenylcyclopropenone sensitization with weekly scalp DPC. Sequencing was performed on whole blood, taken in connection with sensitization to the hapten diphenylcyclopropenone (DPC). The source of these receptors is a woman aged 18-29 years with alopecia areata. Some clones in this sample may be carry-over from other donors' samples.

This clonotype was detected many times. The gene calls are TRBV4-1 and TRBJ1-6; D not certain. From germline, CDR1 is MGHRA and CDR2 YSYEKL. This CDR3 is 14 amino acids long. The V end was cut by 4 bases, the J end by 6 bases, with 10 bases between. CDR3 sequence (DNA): TGCGCCAGCAGCCTGAACATGGGTAATTCACCCCTCCACTTT. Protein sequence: CASSLNMGNSPLHF.

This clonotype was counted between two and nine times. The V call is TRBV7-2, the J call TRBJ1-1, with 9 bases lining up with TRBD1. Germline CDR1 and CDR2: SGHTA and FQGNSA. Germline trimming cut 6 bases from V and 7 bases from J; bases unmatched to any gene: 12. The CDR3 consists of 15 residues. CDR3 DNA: TGTGCCAGCAGTTTCATGCCGGGACAGGGAATTGAAGCTTTCTTT. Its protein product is CASSFMPGQGIEAFF. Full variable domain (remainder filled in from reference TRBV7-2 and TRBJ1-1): GAGVSQSPSNKVTEKGKDVELRCDPISGHTALYWYRQSLGQGLEFLIYFQGNSAPDKSGLPSDRFSAERTGGSVSTLTIQRTQQEDSAVYLCASSFMPGQGIEAFFGQGTRLTVV.

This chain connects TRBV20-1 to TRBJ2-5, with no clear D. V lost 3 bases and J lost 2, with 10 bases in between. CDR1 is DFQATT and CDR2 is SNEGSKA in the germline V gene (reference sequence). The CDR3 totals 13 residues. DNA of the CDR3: TGCAGTGCTAGGCAGGCACCTCAAGAGACCCAGTACTTC. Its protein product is CSARQAPQETQYF.

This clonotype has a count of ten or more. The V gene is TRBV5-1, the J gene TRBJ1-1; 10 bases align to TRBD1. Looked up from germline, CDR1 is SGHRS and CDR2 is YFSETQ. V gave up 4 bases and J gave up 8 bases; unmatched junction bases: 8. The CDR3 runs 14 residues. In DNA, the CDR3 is TGCGCCAGCAGCAGAGGGACAGGGGCCCTAGAAGCTTTCTTT. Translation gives CASSRGTGALEAFF.

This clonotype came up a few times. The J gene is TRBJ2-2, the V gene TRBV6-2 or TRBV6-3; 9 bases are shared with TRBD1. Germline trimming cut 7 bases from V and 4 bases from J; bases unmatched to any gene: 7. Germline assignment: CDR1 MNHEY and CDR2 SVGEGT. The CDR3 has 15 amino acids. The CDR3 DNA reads TGTGCCAGCACCAAGACAGGGGGAGGCACCGGGGAGCTGTTTTTT. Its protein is CASTKTGGGTGELFF.

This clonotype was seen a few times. The CDR3 sequence: CASNPRTGRFTDTQYF. The CDR3 region has the DNA TGTGCCAGCAACCCCCGGACAGGGAGATTTACAGATACGCAGTATTTT. V is TRBV6-5 and J is TRBJ2-3; the match to TRBD1 covers 8 bases. Germline V gene sequence: CDR1 MNHEY, CDR2 SVGAGI. J was trimmed by 3 bases and V by 7 bases; bases with no gene match: 12. The CDR3 is 16 amino acids.

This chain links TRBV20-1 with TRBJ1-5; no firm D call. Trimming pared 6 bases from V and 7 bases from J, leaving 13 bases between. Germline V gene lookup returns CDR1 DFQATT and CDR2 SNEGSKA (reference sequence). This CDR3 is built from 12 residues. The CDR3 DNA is TGCAGTGCGCCAACGTACGAGCAGCCCCAGCATTTT. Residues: CSAPTYEQPQHF.

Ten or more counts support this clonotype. This chain's CDR3 is CSARLSLVGVYSPLHF. The CDR3 DNA is TGCAGTGCTCGACTGTCGCTGGTCGGGGTATATTCACCCCTCCACTTT. The rearrangement joins TRBV20-1 to TRBJ1-6, with D uncertain. The germline gives CDR1 DFQATT, CDR2 SNEGSKA (reference sequence). Trimming shortened V by 5 bases and J by 8 bases, and 22 bases separated the two germline ends. The CDR3 runs 16 residues.

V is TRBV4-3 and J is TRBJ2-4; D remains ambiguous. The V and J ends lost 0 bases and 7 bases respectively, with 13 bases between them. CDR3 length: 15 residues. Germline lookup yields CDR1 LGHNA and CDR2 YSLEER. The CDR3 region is CASSQDTSIGNIQYF. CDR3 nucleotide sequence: TGCGCCAGCAGCCAAGATACGAGTATAGGCAACATTCAGTACTTC.

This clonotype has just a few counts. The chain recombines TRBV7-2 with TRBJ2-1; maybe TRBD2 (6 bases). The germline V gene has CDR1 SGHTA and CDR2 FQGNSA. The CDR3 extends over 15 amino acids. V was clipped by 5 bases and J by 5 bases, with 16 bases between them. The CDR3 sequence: CASSPEGLRNNEQFF. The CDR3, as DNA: TGTGCCAGCAGCCCAGAGGGACTCCGGAACAATGAGCAGTTCTTC.

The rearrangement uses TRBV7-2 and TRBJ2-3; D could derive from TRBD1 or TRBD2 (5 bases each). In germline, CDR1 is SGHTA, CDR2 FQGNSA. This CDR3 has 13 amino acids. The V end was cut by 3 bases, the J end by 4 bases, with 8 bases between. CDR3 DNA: TGTGCCAGCAGCTTGGGGGACGCAGATACGCAGTATTTT. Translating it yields CASSLGDADTQYF. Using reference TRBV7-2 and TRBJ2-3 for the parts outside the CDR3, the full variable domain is GAGVSQSPSNKVTEKGKDVELRCDPISGHTALYWYRQSLGQGLEFLIYFQGNSAPDKSGLPSDRFSAERTGGSVSTLTIQRTQQEDSAVYLCASSLGDADTQYFGPGTRLTVL.

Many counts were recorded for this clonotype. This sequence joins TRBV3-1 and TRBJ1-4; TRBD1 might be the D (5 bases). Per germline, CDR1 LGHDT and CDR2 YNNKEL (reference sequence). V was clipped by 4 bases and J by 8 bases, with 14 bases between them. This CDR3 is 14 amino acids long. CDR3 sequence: CASSPEGRPEKLFF. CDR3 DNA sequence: TGTGCCAGCAGCCCAGAGGGACGTCCAGAAAAACTGTTTTTT.

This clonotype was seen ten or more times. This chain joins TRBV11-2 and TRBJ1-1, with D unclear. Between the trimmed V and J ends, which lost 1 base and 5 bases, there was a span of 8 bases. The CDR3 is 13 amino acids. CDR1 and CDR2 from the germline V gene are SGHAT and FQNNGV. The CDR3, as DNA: TGTGCCAGCAGCTTAGTTCCGGGGACTGAAGCTTTCTTT. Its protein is CASSLVPGTEAFF.

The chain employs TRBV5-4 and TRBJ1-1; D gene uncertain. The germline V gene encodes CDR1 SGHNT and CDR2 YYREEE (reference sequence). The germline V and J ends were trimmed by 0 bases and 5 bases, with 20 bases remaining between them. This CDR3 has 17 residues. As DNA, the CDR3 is TGTGCCAGCAGCTTGGGGCCGGATTCAGTGGTTGGAACTGAAGCTTTCTTT. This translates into CASSLGPDSVVGTEAFF.

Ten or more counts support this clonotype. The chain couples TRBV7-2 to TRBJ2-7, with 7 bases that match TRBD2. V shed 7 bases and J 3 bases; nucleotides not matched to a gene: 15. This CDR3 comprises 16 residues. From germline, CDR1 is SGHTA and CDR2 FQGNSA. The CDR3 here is CASTPEPGLFFYEQYF. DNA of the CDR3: TGTGCCAGCACCCCGGAGCCGGGACTATTCTTCTACGAGCAGTACTTC.

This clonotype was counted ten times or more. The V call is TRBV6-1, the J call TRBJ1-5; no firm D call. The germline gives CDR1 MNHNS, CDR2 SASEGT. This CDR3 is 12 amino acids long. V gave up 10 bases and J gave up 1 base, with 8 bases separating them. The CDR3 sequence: CATAESNQPQHF. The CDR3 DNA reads TGTGCCACCGCAGAGAGCAATCAGCCCCAGCATTTT.

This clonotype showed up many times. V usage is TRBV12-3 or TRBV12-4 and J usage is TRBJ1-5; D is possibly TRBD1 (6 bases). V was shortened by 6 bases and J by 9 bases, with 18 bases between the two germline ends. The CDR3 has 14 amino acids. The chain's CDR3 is CASRPGGLLGPQHF. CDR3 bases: TGTGCCAGCAGACCTGGGGGGCTGCTAGGGCCCCAGCATTTT.

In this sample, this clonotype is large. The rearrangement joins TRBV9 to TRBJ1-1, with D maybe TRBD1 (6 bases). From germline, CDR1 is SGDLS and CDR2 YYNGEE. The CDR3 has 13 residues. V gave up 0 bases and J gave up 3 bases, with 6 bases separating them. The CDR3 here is CASSVGQDTEAFF. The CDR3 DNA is TGTGCCAGCAGCGTAGGACAGGACACTGAAGCTTTCTTT.

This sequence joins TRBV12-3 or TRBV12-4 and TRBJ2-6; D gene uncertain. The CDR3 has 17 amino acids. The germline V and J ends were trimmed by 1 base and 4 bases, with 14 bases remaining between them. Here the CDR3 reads CASSLGISNSGANVLTF. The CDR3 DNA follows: TGTGCCAGCAGTTTAGGTATCAGTAACTCCGGGGCCAACGTCCTGACTTTC.

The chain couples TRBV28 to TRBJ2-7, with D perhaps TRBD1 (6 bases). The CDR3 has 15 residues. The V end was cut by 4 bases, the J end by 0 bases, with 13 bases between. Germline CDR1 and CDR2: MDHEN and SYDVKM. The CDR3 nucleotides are TGTGCCAGCAGTTCAACAGGGTTTAGCTCCTACGAGCAGTACTTC. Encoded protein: CASSSTGFSSYEQYF.